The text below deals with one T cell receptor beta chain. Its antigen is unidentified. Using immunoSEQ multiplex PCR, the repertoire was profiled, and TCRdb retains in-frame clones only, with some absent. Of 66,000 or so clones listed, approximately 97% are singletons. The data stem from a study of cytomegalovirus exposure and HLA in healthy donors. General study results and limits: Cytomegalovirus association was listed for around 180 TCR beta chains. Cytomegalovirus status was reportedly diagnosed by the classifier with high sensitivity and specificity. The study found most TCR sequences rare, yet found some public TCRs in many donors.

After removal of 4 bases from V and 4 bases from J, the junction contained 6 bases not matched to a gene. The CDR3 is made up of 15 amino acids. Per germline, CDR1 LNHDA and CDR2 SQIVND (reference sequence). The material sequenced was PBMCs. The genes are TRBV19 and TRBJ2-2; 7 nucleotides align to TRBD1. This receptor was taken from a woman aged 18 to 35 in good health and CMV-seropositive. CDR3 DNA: TGTGCCAGTAGTACAAGGGACAGCTTCACCGGGGAGCTGTTTTTT. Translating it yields CASSTRDSFTGELFF.